Presented here are 27 T cell receptor beta chains from one specimen sequenced in a study of cytomegalovirus exposure and HLA in healthy donors (dated by TCRdb to 2016 to 2017). Libraries were made using the immunoSEQ multiplex PCR assay. The clones in this table, taken by TCRdb from immuneACCESS, are in-frame only. Not every clone is retained; where verified, under half of the shortfall comes from an unresolved V gene, and the cause of the rest is unknown. In all, the sample holds 150,000 to 200,000 clones, and about 96% of those were seen once. The ten largest clones take up under 0.9% of the sample. The sequenced sample consisted of PBMCs. The receptor set was obtained from a woman between 18 and 29 years old in good health and CMV-seronegative.

This clone was recorded only once. The V and J genes are TRBV7-2 and TRBJ2-1, with D tentatively TRBD1 (5 bases). This CDR3 contains 12 residues. Germline V lookup: CDR1 SGHTA, CDR2 FQGNSA. Between the trimmed V and J ends, which lost 5 bases and 5 bases, there was a span of 7 bases. The CDR3 bases are TGTGCCAGCAGCCAGACAGACAATGAGCAGTTCTTC. This translates into CASSQTDNEQFF.

Of note for this clone: An end of the junction does not agree with germline; a read error may underlie this. The chain combines TRBV5-4 with TRBJ2-7; the match to TRBD1 covers 7 bases. CDR3 length: 15 amino acids. Germline CDR1 SGHNT, CDR2 YYREEE (reference sequence). CDR3 DNA sequence: TGTGTCAGCAGCTTGTTCGGGACAGTGTCCTACGAGCAGTACTTC. Residues: CVSSLFGTVSYEQYF.

This clone appeared a few times. This sequence joins TRBV12-5 and TRBJ2-1, with TRBD1 identical over 9 bases. Germline V gene data show CDR1 as LGHNT and CDR2 as FRNRAP. The CDR3 spans 16 residues. The J segment lost 4 bases and the V segment lost 6 bases, leaving 10 bases of the junction unmatched. The CDR3 is CASGRGQGGIYNEQFF. CDR3 coding DNA: TGTGCTAGTGGCCGGGGACAGGGCGGTATATACAATGAGCAGTTCTTC.

The chain is built from TRBV7-9 and TRBJ1-1; D is ambiguous. The ends were cut back, 2 bases at V and 0 bases at J, with 10 bases in the middle. Per germline, CDR1 SEHNR and CDR2 FQNEAQ (reference sequence). The CDR3 extends over 15 amino acids. The CDR3 nucleotides are TGTGCCAGCAGCTTACCGGTGGTCTTGAACACTGAAGCTTTCTTT. It translates to CASSLPVVLNTEAFF. The full variable domain, rest sourced from reference TRBV7-9 and TRBJ1-1, is DTGVSQNPRHKITKRGQNVTFRCDPISEHNRLYWYRQTLGQGPEFLTYFQNEAQLEKSRLLSDRFSAERPKGSFSTLEIQRTEQGDSAMYLCASSLPVVLNTEAFFGQGTRLTVV.

This clone is a singleton in its sample. V is TRBV4-1 and J is TRBJ1-6, with a weak D call TRBD1 (5 bases). V dropped 2 bases and J dropped 8 bases, with 10 bases sitting between them. Germline CDR1 reads MGHRA; CDR2 reads YSYEKL. The CDR3 is made up of 14 amino acids. The CDR3 bases are TGCGCCAGCAGCCAACAGGGTCGTGATTCACCCCTCCACTTT. Residues: CASSQQGRDSPLHF.

This sequence joins TRBV18 and TRBJ2-3, with TRBD1 identical over 7 bases. The CDR3 is made up of 15 amino acids. Germline V gives CDR1 KGHSH, CDR2 LQKENI. With V trimmed by 6 bases and J by 0 bases, 6 bases remained unmatched. The CDR3 DNA is TGTGCCAGCTCTCAGGACAGGCCGAGCACAGATACGCAGTATTTT. Its translation is CASSQDRPSTDTQYF.

The V and J genes are TRBV19 and TRBJ1-3; possible D gene TRBD1, 6 bases. Trimming left V 4 bases short and J 4 bases short, with 20 bases between. This CDR3 spans 17 amino acids. The germline gives CDR1 LNHDA, CDR2 SQIVND (reference sequence). The CDR3 bases are TGTGCCAGTAGTAAGGCCCGAGGCGGGGGGCCGGGAAACACCATATATTTT. It encodes CASSKARGGGPGNTIYF. The complete variable domain, with remaining parts taken from reference TRBV19 and TRBJ1-3, reads DGGITQSPKYLFRKEGQNVTLSCEQNLNHDAMYWYRQDPGQGLRLIYYSQIVNDFQKGDIAEGYSVSREKKESFPLTVTSAQKNPTAFYLCASSKARGGGPGNTIYFGEGSWLTVV.

The chain carries TRBV30 and TRBJ1-1; no definite D call. The germline V gene has CDR1 GTSNPN and CDR2 SVGIG (reference sequence). This CDR3 has 11 amino acids. The V end lost 0 bases, the J end lost 14 bases, and 13 bases lay between the germline ends. The CDR3, as DNA: TGTGCCTGGAGTGTGGAGTCCAAGTTATTCTTT. Protein sequence: CAWSVESKLFF.

V usage is TRBV7-8 and J usage is TRBJ2-5; TRBD2 agrees at 10 bases. The length of the CDR3 is 15 residues. The ends lost 1 base at V and 7 bases at J; junction bases unmatched: 6. Germline V gene data show CDR1 as SGHVS and CDR2 as FQNEAQ. CDR3 coding DNA: TGTGCCAGCAGCTTAGGAGCGGGGGGGCAACCGACCCAGTACTTC. Its protein product is CASSLGAGGQPTQYF.

In its sample, this clone was seen once. The chain recombines TRBV12-5 with TRBJ2-7; 7 nucleotides match TRBD1. V lost 2 bases, J lost 0 bases, and 10 bases stayed unmatched. Germline CDR1 and CDR2: LGHNT and FRNRAP. The CDR3 sequence is 17 residues long. DNA of the CDR3: TGTGCTAGTGGTTTGTGGCCAGTTGGGGACAGCTCCTACGAGCAGTACTTC. It encodes CASGLWPVGDSSYEQYF.

V and J are TRBV9 and TRBJ2-1, with a possible D match to TRBD1 (5 bases). The V and J ends lost 3 bases and 7 bases respectively, with 5 bases between them. The CDR3 covers 11 residues. CDR1 is SGDLS, CDR2 YYNGEE, per germline. CDR3: CASSAGNEQFF. The DNA for the CDR3 is TGTGCCAGCAGCGCAGGGAATGAGCAGTTCTTC.

V is TRBV5-6 and J is TRBJ2-5; D may be TRBD1 (7 bases). The CDR3 runs 14 residues. Germline V gives CDR1 SGHDT, CDR2 YYEEEE. Trimming removed 10 bases from V and 5 bases from J, with 21 bases in between. The CDR3 region is CASKGGRGRETQYF. Written as DNA, the CDR3 is TGTGCCTCTAAAGGGGGCAGGGGGAGGGAGACCCAGTACTTC.

Here the CDR3 reads CASGQSGGAYNEQFF. CDR3 coding DNA: TGCGCCAGCGGGCAGAGCGGGGGGGCCTACAATGAGCAGTTCTTC. The chain couples TRBV4-3 to TRBJ2-1; 10 bases line up with TRBD2. Germline loops: CDR1 LGHNA, CDR2 YSLEER. CDR3 length: 15 amino acids. The junction had 6 bases not matched to a gene; V was cut back by 8 bases and J by 2 bases.

The V gene is TRBV29-1, the J gene TRBJ1-5; D ambiguous. The CDR3 consists of 13 residues. V was shortened by 4 bases and J by 3 bases, with 10 bases between the two germline ends. Germline V CDR1 and CDR2: SQVTM, ANQGSEA. The CDR3 nucleotides are TGCAGCGTTGTAGGAGGGTACAATCAGCCCCAGCATTTT. It codes for CSVVGGYNQPQHF. Filled out from reference TRBV29-1 and TRBJ1-5, the complete variable domain reads SAVISQKPSRDICQRGTSLTIQCQVDSQVTMMFWYRQQPGQSLTLIATANQGSEATYESGFVIDKFPISRPNLTFSTLTVSNMSPEDSSIYLCSVVGGYNQPQHFGDGTRLSIL.

The gene calls are TRBV9 and TRBJ1-1; TRBD1 matches 7 bases. Losses at the gene ends were 7 bases for V and 4 bases for J; bases not matched to a gene: 7. This CDR3 comprises 13 residues. The germline CDR1 and CDR2 sequences are SGDLS and YYNGEE. This CDR3 reads CASGRDSSTEAFF. Written as DNA, the CDR3 is TGTGCCAGCGGGCGGGACAGTAGCACTGAAGCTTTCTTT. Full variable domain (missing parts from reference TRBV9 and TRBJ1-1): DSGVTQTPKHLITATGQRVTLRCSPRSGDLSVYWYQQSLDQGLQFLIQYYNGEERAKGNILERFSAQQFPDLHSELNLSSLELGDSALYFCASGRDSSTEAFFGQGTRLTVV.

The sample holds one count of this clone. This chain connects TRBV5-1 to TRBJ1-3, with D possibly matching TRBD1 (5 bases). V lost 4 bases, J lost 4 bases, and 18 bases lay in between. Per germline, CDR1 SGHRS and CDR2 YFSETQ. This CDR3 spans 16 amino acids. CDR3 in amino acids: CASSPGPTGSGNTIYF. Here the CDR3 DNA reads TGCGCCAGCAGCCCAGGGCCCACAGGTAGCGGAAACACCATATATTTT.

The CDR3 spells CASSLRAAGHEQYF. Written as DNA, the CDR3 is TGTGCCAGCAGCTTGCGGGCGGCAGGGCACGAGCAGTACTTC. V and J are TRBV5-8 and TRBJ2-7; maybe TRBD1 (5 bases). V gave up 1 base and J gave up 5 bases, with 13 bases separating them. Germline V gives CDR1 SGHTS, CDR2 YDEGEE. The CDR3 extends over 14 amino acids. The full variable domain, in which reference TRBV5-8 and TRBJ2-7 provide the parts outside the CDR3, is EAGVTQSPTHLIKTRGQQATLRCSPISGHTSVYWYQQALGLGLQFLLWYDEGEERNRGNFPPRFSGRQFPNYSSELNVNALELEDSALYLCASSLRAAGHEQYFGPGTRLTVT.

In this sample, this clone turned up once. The chain uses TRBV18 and TRBJ2-7; possible D gene TRBD2, 7 bases. Trimming shortened V by 6 bases and J by 4 bases, and 19 bases separated the two germline ends. The CDR3 extends over 15 amino acids. Germline CDR1 KGHSH, CDR2 LQKENI. CDR3 loop: CASSSLEGGTYEQYF. As DNA, the CDR3 is TGTGCCAGCTCCTCGTTGGAGGGGGGGACTTACGAGCAGTACTTC. Full variable domain (outside the CDR3, taken from reference TRBV18 and TRBJ2-7): NAGVMQNPRHLVRRRGQEARLRCSPMKGHSHVYWYRQLPEEGLKFMVYLQKENIIDESGMPKERFSAEFPKEGPSILRIQQVVRGDSAAYFCASSSLEGGTYEQYFGPGTRLTVT.

The gene calls are TRBV19 and TRBJ1-4; 7 nucleotides line up with TRBD1. With V trimmed by 6 bases and J by 1 base, 8 bases remained unmatched. CDR1 is LNHDA and CDR2 is SQIVND in the germline V gene (reference sequence). This CDR3 has 16 amino acids. CDR3 coding DNA: TGTGCCAGTAGCCTGAACCCAGGGGGAACTAATGAAAAACTGTTTTTT. Amino acid sequence: CASSLNPGGTNEKLFF.

This chain connects TRBV7-6 to TRBJ2-1, with 7 bases that match TRBD2. Trimming removed 1 base from V and 5 bases from J; junction bases left unmatched: 8. CDR3 length equals 16 residues. Germline lookup yields CDR1 SGHVS and CDR2 FNYEAQ. CDR3 region: CASSLVPAGYNNEQFF. The CDR3 DNA reads TGTGCCAGCAGCTTAGTACCAGCGGGATATAACAATGAGCAGTTCTTC.

The table lists this clone with a count of one. V usage is TRBV19 and J usage is TRBJ2-7; perhaps TRBD1 as D (6 bases). Trimming removed 6 bases at V and 2 bases at J, with 17 bases between. Germline CDR1 reads LNHDA; CDR2 reads SQIVND (reference sequence). The CDR3 sequence is 15 residues long. The CDR3 protein is CASSSQGLRTYEQYF. The CDR3 DNA is TGTGCCAGTAGCAGCCAGGGGCTACGAACCTACGAGCAGTACTTC.

The V call is TRBV5-1, the J call TRBJ2-1, with TRBD2 matching 15 bases. V was pared by 4 bases and J by 7 bases, with 3 bases of the junction left unmatched. CDR1 is SGHRS and CDR2 is YFSETQ in the germline V gene. This CDR3 has 15 amino acids. The CDR3, as DNA: TGCGCCAGCAGCGCGGGACTAGCGGGGGGTAATGAGCAGTTCTTC. It codes for CASSAGLAGGNEQFF.

This clone showed up just once. The CDR3 DNA reads TGTGCCAGCAGTTATCGCGCATACGGAGATCAGCCCCAGCATTTT. Protein: CASSYRAYGDQPQHF. The gene calls are TRBV6-6 and TRBJ1-5; D is unclear. The CDR3 extends over 15 amino acids. The germline gives CDR1 MNHNY, CDR2 SVGAGI (reference sequence). Deletions cut 3 bases from V and 5 bases from J, with 14 bases between.

For this clone: The germline gene is not matched at one end of the junction; a read error may be the cause. The CDR3 sequence is CASSLGPDTGELFF. In nucleotides, the CDR3 is TGTGCTAGCAGCTTGGGGCCGGACACCGGGGAGCTGTTTTTT. The chain is built from TRBV7-7 and TRBJ2-2; maybe TRBD1 (5 bases). CDR1 and CDR2 from the germline V gene are SSHAT and FNYEAQ (reference sequence). This CDR3 has 14 amino acids.

DNA for the CDR3: TGTGCCAGCAGGAGATTGGACAGTACCCTATACGAGCAGTACTTC. It codes for CASRRLDSTLYEQYF. The chain recombines TRBV27 with TRBJ2-7, with D maybe TRBD1 (6 bases). Germline V gene lookup returns CDR1 MNHEY and CDR2 SMNVEV (reference sequence). This CDR3 has 15 amino acids. The V end lost 6 bases, the J end lost 4 bases, and 19 bases lay between the germline ends.

The rearrangement uses TRBV7-2 and TRBJ2-5, with TRBD2 matching over 9 bases. Trimming removed 5 bases from V and 2 bases from J; junction bases left unmatched: 6. The CDR3 totals 15 residues. The germline V gene has CDR1 SGHTA and CDR2 FQGNSA. CDR3 residues: CASSAGTSWQETQYF. The CDR3 DNA sequence: TGTGCCAGCAGCGCCGGGACTAGCTGGCAAGAGACCCAGTACTTC.

V usage is TRBV6-6 and J usage is TRBJ2-7; D gene unclear. This CDR3 region has 15 residues. CDR1 and CDR2 (germline): MNHNY, SVGAGI (reference sequence). V lost 5 bases, J lost 0 bases, and 14 bases lay in between. The CDR3 DNA follows: TGTGCCAGCAGTAAAACCGTAGCCGCCTCCTACGAGCAGTACTTC. Its protein product is CASSKTVAASYEQYF.